The T cell receptor beta chain described here comes from a study of T cell repertoires in cytomegalovirus infection. Study summary: Public signatures in TCR beta pointed to CMV infection and matching HLA type.

V shed 3 bases and J shed 12 bases, with 17 bases lying between them. CDR3 length: 13 amino acids. CDR1 and CDR2 from the germline V gene are SNHLY and FYNNEI. TCRdb reprocessed the reads via MiXCR and lists one record per CDR3 protein. The sample carries approximately 910,000 distinct CDR3 sequences, 30% to 40% recorded once. This clonotype was counted a few times. The antigen remains undetermined. The chain joins TRBV2 to TRBJ1-1; TRBD1 is a possible D gene (5 bases). The source was cultured CD8+ T cells from PBMCs, collected from culture after CMV antigen stimulation. The TCR originated in a human donor in good health (CMV status not recorded). Some clones in this sample may be carry-over from other donors' samples. As DNA, the CDR3 is TGTGCCAGCAGTGAGGGCGGGGGGAAGAGGACTTTCTTT. Its protein product is CASSEGGGKRTFF.